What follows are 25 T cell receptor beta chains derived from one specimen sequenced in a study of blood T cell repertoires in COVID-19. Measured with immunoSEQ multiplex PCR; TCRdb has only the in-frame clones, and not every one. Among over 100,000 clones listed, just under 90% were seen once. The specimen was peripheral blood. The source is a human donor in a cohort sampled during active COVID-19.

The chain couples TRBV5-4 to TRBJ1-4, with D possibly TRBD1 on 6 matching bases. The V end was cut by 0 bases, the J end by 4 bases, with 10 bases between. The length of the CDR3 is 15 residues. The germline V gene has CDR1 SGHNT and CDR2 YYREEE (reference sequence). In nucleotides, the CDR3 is TGTGCCAGCAGCTTGGGTGACAGGAATAATGAAAAACTGTTTTTT. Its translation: CASSLGDRNNEKLFF.

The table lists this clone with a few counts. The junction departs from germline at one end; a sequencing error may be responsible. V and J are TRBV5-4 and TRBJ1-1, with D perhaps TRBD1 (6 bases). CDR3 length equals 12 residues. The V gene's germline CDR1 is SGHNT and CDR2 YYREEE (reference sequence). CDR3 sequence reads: CASSLVDRFILF. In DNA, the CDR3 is TGTGCCAGCAGCTTGGTTGACAGGTTTATCCTCTTT.

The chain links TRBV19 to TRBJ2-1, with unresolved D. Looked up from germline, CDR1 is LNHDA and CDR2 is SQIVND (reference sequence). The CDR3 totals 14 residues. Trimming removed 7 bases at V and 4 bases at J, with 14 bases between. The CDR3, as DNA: TGTGCCAGTAAGCTAGACCCTAAGTACAATGAGCAGTTCTTC. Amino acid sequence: CASKLDPKYNEQFF.

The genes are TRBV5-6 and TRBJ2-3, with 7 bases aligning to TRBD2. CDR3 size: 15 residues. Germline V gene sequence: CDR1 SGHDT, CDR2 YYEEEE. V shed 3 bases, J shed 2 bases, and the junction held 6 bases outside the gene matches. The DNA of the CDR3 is TGTGCCAGCAGCTCCGGCCTAGCGGTCACAGATACGCAGTATTTT. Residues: CASSSGLAVTDTQYF.

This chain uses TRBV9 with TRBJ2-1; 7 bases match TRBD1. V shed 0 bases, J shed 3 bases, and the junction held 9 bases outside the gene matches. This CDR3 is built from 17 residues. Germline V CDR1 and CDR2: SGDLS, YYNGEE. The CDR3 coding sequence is TGTGCCAGCAGCGTAGACTCGGGCAGGGGGTACTACAATGAGCAGTTCTTC. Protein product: CASSVDSGRGYYNEQFF.

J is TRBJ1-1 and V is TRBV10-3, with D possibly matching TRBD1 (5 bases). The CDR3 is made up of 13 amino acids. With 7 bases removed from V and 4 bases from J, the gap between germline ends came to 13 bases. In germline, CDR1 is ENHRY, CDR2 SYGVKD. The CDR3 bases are TGTGCCATCAACAAGGACACGAGCACTGAAGCTTTCTTT. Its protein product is CAINKDTSTEAFF.

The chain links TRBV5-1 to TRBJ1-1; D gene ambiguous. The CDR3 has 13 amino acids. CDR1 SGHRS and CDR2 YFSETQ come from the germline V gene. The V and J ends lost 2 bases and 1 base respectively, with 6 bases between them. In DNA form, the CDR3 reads TGCGCCAGCAGCTTTTTCGGGAACACTGAAGCTTTCTTT. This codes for CASSFFGNTEAFF.

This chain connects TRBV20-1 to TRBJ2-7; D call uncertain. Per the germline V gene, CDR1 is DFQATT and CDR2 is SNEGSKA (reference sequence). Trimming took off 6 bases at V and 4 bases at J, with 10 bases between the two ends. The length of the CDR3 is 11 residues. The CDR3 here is CSANTHYEQYF. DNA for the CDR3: TGCAGTGCGAACACCCATTACGAGCAGTACTTC.

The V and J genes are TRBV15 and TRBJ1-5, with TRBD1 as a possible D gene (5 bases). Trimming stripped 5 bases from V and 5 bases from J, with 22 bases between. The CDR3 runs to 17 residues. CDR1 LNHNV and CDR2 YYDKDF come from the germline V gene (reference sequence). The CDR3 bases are TGTGCCACCAGCCTAGCCGGGGGACGGTTAAGCGATCAGCCCCAGCATTTT. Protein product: CATSLAGGRLSDQPQHF.

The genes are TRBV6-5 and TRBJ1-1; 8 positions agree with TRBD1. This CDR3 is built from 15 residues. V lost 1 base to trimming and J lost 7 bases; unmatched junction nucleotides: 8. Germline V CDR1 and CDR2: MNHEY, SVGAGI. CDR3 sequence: CASSYFGTGPNEAFF. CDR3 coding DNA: TGTGCCAGCAGTTACTTCGGGACAGGACCCAATGAAGCTTTCTTT.

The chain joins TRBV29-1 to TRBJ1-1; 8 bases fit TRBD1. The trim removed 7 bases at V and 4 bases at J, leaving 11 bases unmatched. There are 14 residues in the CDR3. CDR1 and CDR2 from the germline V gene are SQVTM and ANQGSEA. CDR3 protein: CSAHYGQGGTEAFF. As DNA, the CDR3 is TGCAGCGCTCACTACGGACAGGGAGGCACTGAAGCTTTCTTT.

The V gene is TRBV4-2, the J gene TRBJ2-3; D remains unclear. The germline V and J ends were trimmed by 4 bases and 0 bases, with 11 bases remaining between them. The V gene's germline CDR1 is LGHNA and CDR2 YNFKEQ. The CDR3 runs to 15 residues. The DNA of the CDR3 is TGTGCCAGCAGCCTCAGTCGCCTTAGCACAGATACGCAGTATTTT. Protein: CASSLSRLSTDTQYF.

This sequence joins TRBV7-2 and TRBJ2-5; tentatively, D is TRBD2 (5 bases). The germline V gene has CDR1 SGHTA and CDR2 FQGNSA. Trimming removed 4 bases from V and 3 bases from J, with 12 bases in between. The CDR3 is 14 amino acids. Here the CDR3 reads CASSSRSGKETQYF. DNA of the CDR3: TGTGCCAGCAGCTCCCGATCGGGAAAAGAGACCCAGTACTTC.

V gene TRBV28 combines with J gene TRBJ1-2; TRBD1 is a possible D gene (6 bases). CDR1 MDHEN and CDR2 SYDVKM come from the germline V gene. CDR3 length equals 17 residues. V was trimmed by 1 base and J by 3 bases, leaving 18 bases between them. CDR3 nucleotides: TGTGCCAGCAGTTTATTAATGACTCGGCAGGGGCACTATGGCTACACCTTC. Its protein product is CASSLLMTRQGHYGYTF.

As DNA, the CDR3 is TGCGCCAGCAGCCGCACCGGGACTAGCGGGTTAGATGAGCAGTTCTTC. Its protein is CASSRTGTSGLDEQFF. The V call is TRBV4-3, the J call TRBJ2-1, with 12 bases matching TRBD2. V was pared by 4 bases and J by 8 bases, with 9 bases of the junction left unmatched. The CDR3 spans 16 residues. Germline V gene lookup returns CDR1 LGHNA and CDR2 YSLEER.

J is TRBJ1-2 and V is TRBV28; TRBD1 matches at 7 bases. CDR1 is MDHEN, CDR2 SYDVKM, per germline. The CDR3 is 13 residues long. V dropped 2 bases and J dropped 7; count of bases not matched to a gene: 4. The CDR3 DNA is TGTGCCAGCAGTTTAGGGACAGCATTTGGCTACACCTTC. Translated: CASSLGTAFGYTF.

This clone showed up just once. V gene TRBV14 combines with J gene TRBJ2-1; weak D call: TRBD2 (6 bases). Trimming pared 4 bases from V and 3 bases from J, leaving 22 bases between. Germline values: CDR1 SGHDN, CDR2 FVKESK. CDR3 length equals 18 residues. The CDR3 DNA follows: TGTGCCAGCAGCCCCCACCCCCCTAGCGCACTGCACTACAATGAGCAGTTCTTC. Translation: CASSPHPPSALHYNEQFF.

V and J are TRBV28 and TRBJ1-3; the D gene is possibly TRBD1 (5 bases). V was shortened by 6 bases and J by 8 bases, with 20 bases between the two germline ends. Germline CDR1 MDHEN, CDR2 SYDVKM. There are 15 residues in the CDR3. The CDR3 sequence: CASSLDQASGDTIYF. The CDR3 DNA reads TGTGCCAGCAGCCTAGACCAGGCTTCGGGGGACACCATATATTTT.

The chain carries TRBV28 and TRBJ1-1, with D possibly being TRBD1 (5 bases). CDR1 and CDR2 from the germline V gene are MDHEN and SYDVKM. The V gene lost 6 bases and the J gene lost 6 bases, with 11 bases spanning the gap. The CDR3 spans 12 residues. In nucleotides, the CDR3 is TGTGCCAGCAGCGCGACGACAGCTGAAGCTTTCTTT. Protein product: CASSATTAEAFF. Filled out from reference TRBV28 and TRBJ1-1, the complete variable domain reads DVKVTQSSRYLVKRTGEKVFLECVQDMDHENMFWYRQDPGLGLRLIYFSYDVKMKEKGDIPEGYSVSREKKERFSLILESASTNQTSMYLCASSATTAEAFFGQGTRLTVV.

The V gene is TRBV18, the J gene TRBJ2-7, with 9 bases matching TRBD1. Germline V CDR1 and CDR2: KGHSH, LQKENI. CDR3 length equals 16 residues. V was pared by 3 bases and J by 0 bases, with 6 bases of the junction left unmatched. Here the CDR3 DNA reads TGTGCCAGCTCACCCCGGACAGGGGTGGGCTCCTACGAGCAGTACTTC. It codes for CASSPRTGVGSYEQYF.

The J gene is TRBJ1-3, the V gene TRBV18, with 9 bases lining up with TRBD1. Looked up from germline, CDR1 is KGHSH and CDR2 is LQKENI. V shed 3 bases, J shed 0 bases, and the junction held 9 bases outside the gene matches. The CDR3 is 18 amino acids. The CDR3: CASSPPGQGLRSGNTIYF. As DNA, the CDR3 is TGTGCCAGCTCACCCCCGGGACAGGGCTTACGCTCTGGAAACACCATATATTTT.

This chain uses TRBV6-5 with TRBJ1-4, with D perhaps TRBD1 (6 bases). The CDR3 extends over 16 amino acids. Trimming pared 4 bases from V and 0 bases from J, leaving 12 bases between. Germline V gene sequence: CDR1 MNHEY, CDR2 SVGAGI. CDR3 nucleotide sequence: TGTGCCAGCAGTTTACAGGGCGGAGCAACTAATGAAAAACTGTTTTTT. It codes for CASSLQGGATNEKLFF.

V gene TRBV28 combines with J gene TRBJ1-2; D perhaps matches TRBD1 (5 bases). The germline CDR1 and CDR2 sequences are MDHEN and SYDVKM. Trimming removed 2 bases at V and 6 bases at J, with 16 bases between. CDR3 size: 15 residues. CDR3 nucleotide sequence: TGTGCCAGCAGTTTAACCCCGTGGGCAGGGCATGGCTACACCTTC. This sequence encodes CASSLTPWAGHGYTF.

CDR3 amino acids: CASSREPGLVPEQFF. The CDR3 DNA is TGCGCCAGCAGCCGGGAACCGGGACTAGTCCCTGAGCAGTTCTTC. The genes are TRBV5-1 and TRBJ2-1; 8 nucleotides agree with TRBD2. The CDR3 sequence is 15 residues long. From germline, CDR1 is SGHRS and CDR2 YFSETQ. After removal of 4 bases from V and 9 bases from J, the junction contained 12 bases not matched to a gene.

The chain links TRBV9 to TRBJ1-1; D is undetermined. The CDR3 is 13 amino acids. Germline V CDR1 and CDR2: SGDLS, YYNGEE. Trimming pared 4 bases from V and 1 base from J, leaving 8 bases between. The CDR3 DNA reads TGTGCCAGCAGCACACATTCGAACACTGAAGCTTTCTTT. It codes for CASSTHSNTEAFF.